Presented here are 8 T cell receptor beta chains from one specimen sequenced in a study of blood T cell repertoires in COVID-19. This table comes from immunoSEQ multiplex PCR, and its TCRdb copy is limited to in-frame clones, with some not included. This table holds 200,000 to 250,000 clones, 80% to 90% found once. Sequencing input: peripheral blood. These receptors originate from a man aged 45-65 years with acute or convalescent COVID-19.

In regard to this clone: Other DNA sequences in the same sample also yield this CDR3. The chain links TRBV30 to TRBJ2-7; D ambiguous. Trimming took 2 bases from V and 1 from J, leaving 3 bases between them. Germline V gene data show CDR1 as GTSNPN and CDR2 as SVGIG (reference sequence). The CDR3 is 11 residues long. CDR3 loop: CAWSLSYEQYF. CDR3 in DNA: TGTGCCTGGAGTTTATCCTACGAGCAGTACTTC.

V usage is TRBV20-1 and J usage is TRBJ1-1, with D hard to call. Per the germline V gene, CDR1 is DFQATT and CDR2 is SNEGSKA (reference sequence). Trimming removed 5 bases at V and 6 bases at J, with 10 bases between. The CDR3 covers 11 residues. The CDR3 is CSALDYPEAFF. As DNA, the CDR3 is TGCAGTGCTTTGGACTATCCTGAAGCTTTCTTT.

This rearrangement joins TRBV7-3 to TRBJ2-5; D is perhaps TRBD2 (6 bases). V was clipped by 6 bases and J by 5 bases, with 13 bases between them. The CDR3 runs to 13 residues. The germline CDR1 and CDR2 sequences are SGHTA and FQGTGA. CDR3 residues: CASSSGLGETQYF. The CDR3 bases are TGTGCCAGCAGTAGCGGTCTAGGTGAGACCCAGTACTTC.

The CDR3 spells CASSLRTGDWGYTF. The DNA of the CDR3 is TGTGCCAGCTCACTGAGGACAGGGGATTGGGGCTACACCTTC. The chain joins TRBV18 to TRBJ1-2; TRBD1 agrees at 9 bases. The CDR3 contains 14 residues. Germline V lookup: CDR1 KGHSH, CDR2 LQKENI. V shed 4 bases, J shed 8 bases, and the junction held 8 bases outside the gene matches.

This rearrangement joins TRBV5-8 to TRBJ1-4; 7 nucleotides align to TRBD1. The CDR3 length is 15 residues. V lost 0 bases, J lost 6 bases, and 5 bases stayed unmatched. The germline V gene has CDR1 SGHTS and CDR2 YDEGEE. The CDR3 DNA follows: TGTGCCAGCAGCTTGGGTAACAGGGGAGATGAAAAACTGTTTTTT. It codes for CASSLGNRGDEKLFF.

The chain uses TRBV30 and TRBJ1-2; the D gene is possibly TRBD1 (6 bases). V was clipped by 3 bases and J by 2 bases, with 19 bases between them. This CDR3 has 16 residues. In germline, CDR1 is GTSNPN, CDR2 SVGIG (reference sequence). As DNA, the CDR3 is TGTGCCTGGAGGGGACCCCGGACAGTAAGAAACTATGGCTACACCTTC. Translating it yields CAWRGPRTVRNYGYTF.

The chain recombines TRBV7-2 with TRBJ1-5, with 7 bases identical to TRBD1. CDR3 size: 15 residues. Germline V gene data show CDR1 as SGHTA and CDR2 as FQGNSA. The V gene end was trimmed by 5 bases and the J gene end by 4 bases; junction bases not matched to a gene: 8. CDR3 in DNA: TGTGCCAGCAGCATGGGACAGACAAGGAATCAGCCCCAGCATTTT. It codes for CASSMGQTRNQPQHF.

A word on this clone: The sample has other DNA sequences that encode this CDR3 too. The chain uses TRBV9 and TRBJ1-5; D gene ambiguous. V was shortened by 1 base and J by 2 bases, with 4 bases between the two germline ends. The CDR3 contains 13 residues. Germline V gene lookup returns CDR1 SGDLS and CDR2 YYNGEE. The chain's CDR3 is CASSVTGNQPQHF. CDR3 DNA: TGTGCCAGCAGCGTAACAGGCAATCAGCCCCAGCATTTT.